This T cell receptor (beta chain) was sequenced during a study of control samples from healthy donors and cancer patients. Deletions cut 0 bases from V and 4 bases from J, with 13 bases between. CDR1 and CDR2 from the germline V gene are LNHDA and SQIVND (reference sequence). The CDR3 is made up of 16 amino acids. Repertoires were generated with immunoSEQ multiplex PCR, while TCRdb's copy carries only in-frame clones and drops some. The sample consists of some 70,000 clones, over 65% of them appearing once. Sample: PBMCs. V is TRBV19 and J is TRBJ1-3; the D gene is possibly TRBD1 (6 bases). The TCR comes from a woman in her forties or fifties with lung cancer. The DNA for the CDR3 is TGTGCCAGTAGTATAGATCTTCGGGGACAAGGAAACACCATATATTTT. Translated, it gives CASSIDLRGQGNTIYF. Full variable domain (remainder filled in from reference TRBV19 and TRBJ1-3): DGGITQSPKYLFRKEGQNVTLSCEQNLNHDAMYWYRQDPGQGLRLIYYSQIVNDFQKGDIAEGYSVSREKKESFPLTVTSAQKNPTAFYLCASSIDLRGQGNTIYFGEGSWLTVV.